The 15 T cell receptor beta chains below all came from one sample that was sequenced in a study of blood T cell repertoires in COVID-19. TCRdb's copy holds only in-frame clones and misses some; the assay was immunoSEQ multiplex PCR. The data hold hundreds of thousands of clones, with 88% observed a single time. The sample was peripheral blood. All receptors derive from a woman in her twenties or thirties with COVID-19, enrolled during active disease.

V gene TRBV30 combines with J gene TRBJ2-5; D is possibly TRBD1 (6 bases). V was shortened by 0 bases and J by 4 bases, with 15 bases between the two germline ends. This CDR3 has 15 residues. The germline CDR1 and CDR2 sequences are GTSNPN and SVGIG (reference sequence). For the CDR3, the DNA is TGTGCCTGGAGTGTAACCAGGGGCGGAGGAGAGACCCAGTACTTC. Protein product: CAWSVTRGGGETQYF.

The chain has TRBV19 and TRBJ2-7, with 8 positions matching TRBD1. V lost 3 bases to trimming and J lost 4 bases; unmatched junction nucleotides: 8. CDR3 size: 15 residues. Germline V gene data show CDR1 as LNHDA and CDR2 as SQIVND (reference sequence). CDR3 loop: CASSMGGQVRYEQYF. The CDR3 region has the DNA TGTGCCAGTAGTATGGGGGGACAGGTAAGGTACGAGCAGTACTTC.

This clone was found a few times. The DNA for the CDR3 is TGTGCCAGCAGTAGGGACGGGAGGGAAGCTTTCTTT. This codes for CASSRDGREAFF. The genes are TRBV6-5 and TRBJ1-1; D possibly corresponds to TRBD1 (5 bases). V was cut by 5 bases and J by 8 bases, with 12 bases left in between. The CDR3 extends over 12 amino acids. Germline CDR1 and CDR2: MNHEY and SVGAGI.

For the CDR3, the DNA is TGTGCCAGCAGCTTAGGGAGCGCCCTAAGCTACACCTTC. The encoded protein is CASSLGSALSYTF. The chain employs TRBV7-8 and TRBJ1-2; D unclear. The CDR3 is 13 residues long. V was shortened by 1 base and J by 9 bases, with 12 bases between the two germline ends. CDR1 and CDR2 (germline): SGHVS, FQNEAQ.

The CDR3 is CASSLFGVEGYTF. Here the CDR3 DNA reads TGTGCCAGCAGTTTATTCGGGGTGGAGGGCTACACCTTC. The J gene is TRBJ1-2, the V gene TRBV28; D gene ambiguous. The V end lost 1 base, the J end lost 8 bases, and 11 bases lay between the germline ends. The CDR3 loop spans 13 amino acids. CDR1 and CDR2 from the germline V gene are MDHEN and SYDVKM.

The chain is built from TRBV10-3 and TRBJ2-5; TRBD2 agrees at 11 bases. V gave up 3 bases and J gave up 2 bases; unmatched junction bases: 8. Germline-derived CDR1 and CDR2 are ENHRY and SYGVKD. The CDR3 is 17 amino acids. The CDR3 reads CAISDPGGTSGQETQYF. The CDR3 DNA reads as TGTGCCATCAGTGACCCCGGCGGGACTAGCGGACAAGAGACCCAGTACTTC.

This chain links TRBV19 with TRBJ2-2; 7 bases align to TRBD2. The CDR3 consists of 18 residues. Germline V gene data show CDR1 as LNHDA and CDR2 as SQIVND (reference sequence). V trimming: 4 bases; J trimming: 0 bases; junction bases outside the gene matches: 11. For the CDR3, the DNA is TGTGCCAGTAGTAAGGGCGGGAGTGCAGCGGCGAACACCGGGGAGCTGTTTTTT. It specifies CASSKGGSAAANTGELFF.

The chain's CDR3 is CASSWSTGVGETQYF. CDR3 nucleotides: TGTGCCAGCAGTTGGTCTACAGGGGTTGGAGAGACCCAGTACTTC. This chain uses TRBV28 with TRBJ2-5; 7 bases are a match to TRBD1. V dropped 4 bases and J dropped 4; count of bases not matched to a gene: 9. Germline CDR1 reads MDHEN; CDR2 reads SYDVKM. The CDR3 is 15 residues long.

The rearrangement uses TRBV4-2 and TRBJ1-4, with D perhaps TRBD1 (5 bases). There are 21 residues in the CDR3. Trimming stripped 0 bases from V and 0 bases from J, with 23 bases between. Germline V gene data show CDR1 as LGHNA and CDR2 as YNFKEQ. This CDR3 is CASSQELRGGSLRATNEKLFF. The DNA of the CDR3 is TGTGCCAGCAGCCAAGAGCTGCGGGGGGGATCCCTAAGGGCAACTAATGAAAAACTGTTTTTT.

The J gene is TRBJ2-2, the V gene TRBV30; D call uncertain. This CDR3 comprises 12 residues. Trimming shortened V by 0 bases and J by 6 bases, and 5 bases separated the two germline ends. CDR1 is GTSNPN and CDR2 is SVGIG in the germline V gene (reference sequence). CDR3: CAWSVSAGELFF. The DNA of the CDR3 is TGTGCCTGGAGTGTAAGCGCCGGGGAGCTGTTTTTT.

The chain carries TRBV7-9 and TRBJ2-7; the D gene is possibly TRBD2 (5 bases). The CDR3 has 14 residues. The ends were cut back, 5 bases at V and 4 bases at J, with 15 bases in the middle. The germline V gene has CDR1 SEHNR and CDR2 FQNEAQ (reference sequence). DNA of the CDR3: TGTGCCAGCAGCCCGGGGTCCCCGGGATACGAGCAGTACTTC. It encodes CASSPGSPGYEQYF.

As regards this clone: Other DNA sequences in this specimen translate into the identical CDR3. The V gene is TRBV28, the J gene TRBJ1-5; no definite D call. Germline-derived CDR1 and CDR2 are MDHEN and SYDVKM. With 6 bases removed from V and 4 bases from J, the gap between germline ends came to 13 bases. CDR3 size: 14 residues. CDR3 region: CASSLLGGNQPQHF. CDR3 bases: TGTGCCAGCAGCCTGTTAGGCGGGAATCAGCCCCAGCATTTT.

This clone was counted ten times or more. The chain has TRBV19 and TRBJ1-5; D is unclear. This CDR3 spans 11 amino acids. Germline CDR1 reads LNHDA; CDR2 reads SQIVND (reference sequence). CDR3 bases: TGTGCGAGGCGCCCGAATCAGCCCCAGCATTTT. Amino acids: CARRPNQPQHF.

The rearrangement joins TRBV11-3 to TRBJ2-1, with a weak D call TRBD1 (6 bases). This CDR3 comprises 14 residues. With 5 bases removed from V and 8 bases from J, the gap between germline ends came to 16 bases. From germline, CDR1 is SGHNT and CDR2 YENEEA. The CDR3 DNA is TGTGCCAGCAGCCCACTCAGGGGATCGGATGAGCAGTTCTTC. It specifies CASSPLRGSDEQFF.

The gene calls are TRBV5-1 and TRBJ2-3; maybe TRBD2 (6 bases). The CDR3 spans 16 residues. V lost 4 bases to trimming and J lost 5 bases, with 20 bases between them. CDR1 is SGHRS and CDR2 is YFSETQ in the germline V gene. The CDR3 DNA reads as TGCGCCAGCAGCCCGCCGGCTAGCGATAAAGGAGATACGCAGTATTTT. This gives the protein CASSPPASDKGDTQYF.